This T cell receptor beta chain emerged from a study of spatial heterogeneity in lung cancer. Across the whole study: The donors, around 72 patients with untreated early-stage non-small cell lung cancer, provided the samples. There were, on average, more than eight raw-read appearances for each unique TCR and UMI combination. The study's findings and limits: More often at tumor resection than at routine follow-up, ubiquitous expanded tumor TCRs were detected in the blood.

Carried by each TCR cDNA molecule was a unique molecular identifier. Each CDR3 protein gets one entry after TCRdb re-called the 5' RACE reads with MiXCR. The sample holds fewer than 45,000 distinct CDR3 sequences, 8% to 11% seen once. Time point in this sample: blood at routine non-recurrence follow-up after resection. This clonotype came up many times. The antigen remains unidentified. The specimen comprised PBMCs, sampled at follow-up. This TCR derives from a female donor with early-stage non-small cell lung cancer.

CDR3 bases: TGTGCCAGCAACGGGCCGCTACAAGAGACCCAGTACTTC. It codes for CASNGPLQETQYF. This rearrangement joins TRBV6-5 to TRBJ2-5; D is ambiguous. The CDR3 extends over 13 amino acids. Germline CDR1 and CDR2: MNHEY and SVGAGI. V was cut by 7 bases and J by 2 bases, with 11 bases left in between.